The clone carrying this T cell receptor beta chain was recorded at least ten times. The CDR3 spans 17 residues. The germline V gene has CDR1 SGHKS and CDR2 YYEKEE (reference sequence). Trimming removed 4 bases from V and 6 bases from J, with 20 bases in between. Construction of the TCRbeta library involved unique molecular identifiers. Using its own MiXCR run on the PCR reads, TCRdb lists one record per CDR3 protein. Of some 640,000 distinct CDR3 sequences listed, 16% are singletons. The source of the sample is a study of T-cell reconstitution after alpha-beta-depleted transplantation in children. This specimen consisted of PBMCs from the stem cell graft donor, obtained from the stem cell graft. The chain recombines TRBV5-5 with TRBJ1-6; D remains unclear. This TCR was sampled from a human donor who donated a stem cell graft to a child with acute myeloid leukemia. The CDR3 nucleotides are TGTGCCAGCAGCCTAACCTCCGGACCCAGCCCTAATTCACCCCTCCACTTT. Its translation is CASSLTSGPSPNSPLHF. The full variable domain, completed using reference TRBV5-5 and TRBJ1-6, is DAGVTQSPTHLIKTRGQQVTLRCSPISGHKSVSWYQQVLGQGPQFIFQYYEKEERGRGNFPDRFSARQFPNYSSELNVNALLLGDSALYLCASSLTSGPSPNSPLHFGNGTRLTVT.